Below, 6 T cell receptor beta chains from the same sample are listed, as sequenced in a study of OX40 agonist ivuxolimab in advanced cancers. Clones were read by immunoSEQ multiplex PCR, and TCRdb kept only the in-frame ones, dropping some. The top ten hold about 19% of the sample, which has about 45,000 clones, approximately 91% seen once. Material: CD4+ or CD8+ T cells sorted from blood, obtained in a trial of the OX40 agonist ivuxolimab. The source is an adult with an advanced solid tumor such as melanoma, head and neck, liver or kidney cancer.

This sequence joins TRBV2 and TRBJ2-7; the match to TRBD1 covers 9 bases. The CDR3 covers 14 residues. V shed 7 bases and J 2 bases; nucleotides not matched to a gene: 6. Germline CDR1 SNHLY, CDR2 FYNNEI. CDR3 DNA: TGTGCCAGCACTGAGCGGGACAGGGCCTACGAGCAGTACTTC. Its translation: CASTERDRAYEQYF.

This clone was counted only a few times. The V gene is TRBV9, the J gene TRBJ1-3; D may be TRBD1 (5 bases). Per the germline V gene, CDR1 is SGDLS and CDR2 is YYNGEE. V lost 4 bases to trimming and J lost 1 base, with 12 bases between them. The CDR3 extends over 15 amino acids. The CDR3 DNA sequence: TGTGCCAGCAGCCTTGGGGGGGAATCTGGAAACACCATATATTTT. It encodes CASSLGGESGNTIYF.

This clone was seen just once. The V and J genes are TRBV5-6 and TRBJ2-7; TRBD1 is a possible D gene (6 bases). The V end lost 5 bases, the J end lost 1 base, and 7 bases lay between the germline ends. This CDR3 contains 12 residues. The germline gives CDR1 SGHDT, CDR2 YYEEEE. CDR3 residues: CASRQGSYEQYF. In DNA, the CDR3 is TGTGCCAGCAGACAGGGTTCCTACGAGCAGTACTTC.

The chain uses TRBV25-1 and TRBJ1-5, with 10 positions matching TRBD1. The trim removed 8 bases at V and 6 bases at J, leaving 4 bases unmatched. Germline lookup yields CDR1 MGHDK and CDR2 SYGVNS. The CDR3 runs to 13 residues. The DNA of the CDR3 is TGTGCCAGCGGTTGGACAGGGGGTCAGCCCCAGCATTTT. Translation: CASGWTGGQPQHF.

This rearrangement joins TRBV4-2 to TRBJ2-1; D is unresolved. The germline V gene has CDR1 LGHNA and CDR2 YNFKEQ. The germline V and J ends were trimmed by 0 bases and 9 bases, with 15 bases remaining between them. The CDR3 has 15 residues. CDR3 coding DNA: TGTGCCAGCAGCCAAGAACGTCTAGGGTATACTGAGCAGTTCTTC. It specifies CASSQERLGYTEQFF.

The J gene is TRBJ2-3, the V gene TRBV11-1; TRBD2 agrees at 9 bases. V was clipped by 5 bases and J by 4 bases; unmatched bases: 7. The CDR3 spans 15 residues. Germline lookup yields CDR1 SGHAT and CDR2 FQDESV (reference sequence). The CDR3 nucleotides are TGTGCCAGCAGCAAAGGGACTAGCCTCCCAGATACGCAGTATTTT. This codes for CASSKGTSLPDTQYF.